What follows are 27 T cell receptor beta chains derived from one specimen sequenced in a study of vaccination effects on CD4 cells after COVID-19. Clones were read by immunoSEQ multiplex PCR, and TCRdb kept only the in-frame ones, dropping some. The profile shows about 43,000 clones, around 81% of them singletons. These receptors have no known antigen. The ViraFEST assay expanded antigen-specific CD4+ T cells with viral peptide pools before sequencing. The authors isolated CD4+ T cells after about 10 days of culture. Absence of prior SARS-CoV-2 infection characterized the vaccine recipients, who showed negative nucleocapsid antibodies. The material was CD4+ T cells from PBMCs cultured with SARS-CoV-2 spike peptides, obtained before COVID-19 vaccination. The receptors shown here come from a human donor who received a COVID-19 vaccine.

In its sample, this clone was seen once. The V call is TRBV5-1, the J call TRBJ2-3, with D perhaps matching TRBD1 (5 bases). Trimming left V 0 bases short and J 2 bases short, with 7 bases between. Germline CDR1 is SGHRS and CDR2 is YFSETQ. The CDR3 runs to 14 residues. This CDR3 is CASSLAGATDTQYF. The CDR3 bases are TGCGCCAGCAGCTTGGCTGGGGCCACAGATACGCAGTATTTT. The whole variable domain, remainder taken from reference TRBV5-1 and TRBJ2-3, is KAGVTQTPRYLIKTRGQQVTLSCSPISGHRSVSWYQQTPGQGLQFLFEYFSETQRNKGNFPGRFSGRQFSNSRSEMNVSTLELGDSALYLCASSLAGATDTQYFGPGTRLTVL.

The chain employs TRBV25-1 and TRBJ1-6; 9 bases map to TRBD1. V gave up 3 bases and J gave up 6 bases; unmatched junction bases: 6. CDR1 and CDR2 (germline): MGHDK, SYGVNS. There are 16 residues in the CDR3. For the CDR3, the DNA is TGTGCCAGCAGTGACTTGGACAGGGGAGTTAATTCACCCCTCCACTTT. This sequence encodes CASSDLDRGVNSPLHF. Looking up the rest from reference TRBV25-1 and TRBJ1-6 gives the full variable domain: EADIYQTPRYLVIGTGKKITLECSQTMGHDKMYWYQQDPGMELHLIHYSYGVNSTEKGDLSSESTVSRIRTEHFPLTLESARPSHTSQYLCASSDLDRGVNSPLHFGNGTRLTVT.

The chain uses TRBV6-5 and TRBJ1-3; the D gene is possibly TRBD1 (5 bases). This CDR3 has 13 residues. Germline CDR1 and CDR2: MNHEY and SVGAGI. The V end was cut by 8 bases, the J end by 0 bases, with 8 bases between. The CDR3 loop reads CASRQFSGNTIYF. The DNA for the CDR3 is TGTGCCAGCCGACAGTTCTCTGGAAACACCATATATTTT.

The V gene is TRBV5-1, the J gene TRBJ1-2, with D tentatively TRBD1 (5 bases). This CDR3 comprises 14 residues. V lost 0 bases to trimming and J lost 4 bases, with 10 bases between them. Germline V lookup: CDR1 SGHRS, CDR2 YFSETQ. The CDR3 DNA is TGCGCCAGCAGCTTGGATTTGGACACCTATGGCTACACCTTC. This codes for CASSLDLDTYGYTF.

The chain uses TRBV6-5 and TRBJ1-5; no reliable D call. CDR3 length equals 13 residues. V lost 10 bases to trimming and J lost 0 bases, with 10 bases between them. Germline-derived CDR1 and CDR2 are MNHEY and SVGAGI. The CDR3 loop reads CATTGYSNQPQHF. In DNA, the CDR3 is TGTGCCACGACGGGGTATAGCAATCAGCCCCAGCATTTT.

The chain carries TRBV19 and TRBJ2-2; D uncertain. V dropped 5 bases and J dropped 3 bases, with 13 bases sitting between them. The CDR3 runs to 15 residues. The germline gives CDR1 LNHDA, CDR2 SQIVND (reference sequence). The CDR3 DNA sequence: TGTGCCAGTAGTGGTGGTGGGGTTGACACCGGGGAGCTGTTTTTT. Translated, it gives CASSGGGVDTGELFF.

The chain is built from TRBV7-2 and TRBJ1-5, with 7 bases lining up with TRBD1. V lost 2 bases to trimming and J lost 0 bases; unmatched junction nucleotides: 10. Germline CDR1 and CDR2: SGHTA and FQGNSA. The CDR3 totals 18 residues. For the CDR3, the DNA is TGTGCCAGCAGCTTATCCATTGGGACAGTTTATAGCAATCAGCCCCAGCATTTT. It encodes CASSLSIGTVYSNQPQHF.

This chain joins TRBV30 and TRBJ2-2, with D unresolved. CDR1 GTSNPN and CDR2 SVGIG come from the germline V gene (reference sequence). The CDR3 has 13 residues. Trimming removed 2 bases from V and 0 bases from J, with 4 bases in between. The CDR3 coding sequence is TGTGCCTGGAGTATATCGAACACCGGGGAGCTGTTTTTT. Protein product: CAWSISNTGELFF.

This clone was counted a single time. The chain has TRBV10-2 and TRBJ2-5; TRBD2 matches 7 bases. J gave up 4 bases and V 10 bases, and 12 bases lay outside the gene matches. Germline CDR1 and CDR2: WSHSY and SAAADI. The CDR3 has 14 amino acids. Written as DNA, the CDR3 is TGCGCCACCGCCCTAGCGGCAGAGGGAGAGACCCAGTACTTC. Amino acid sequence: CATALAAEGETQYF.

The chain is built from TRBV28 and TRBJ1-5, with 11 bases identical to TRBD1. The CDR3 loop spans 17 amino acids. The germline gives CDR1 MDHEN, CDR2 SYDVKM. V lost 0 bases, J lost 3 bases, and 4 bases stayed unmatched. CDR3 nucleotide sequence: TGTGCCAGCAGTTTATGGGACAGGGGGCCGACCAATCAGCCCCAGCATTTT. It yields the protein CASSLWDRGPTNQPQHF.

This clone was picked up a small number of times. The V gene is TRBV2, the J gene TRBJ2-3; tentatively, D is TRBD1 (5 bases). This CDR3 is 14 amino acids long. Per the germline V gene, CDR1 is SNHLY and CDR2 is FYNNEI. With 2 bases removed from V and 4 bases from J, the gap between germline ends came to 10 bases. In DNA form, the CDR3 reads TGTGCCAGCAGTGAATTCGCAGGGTCAGATACGCAGTATTTT. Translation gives CASSEFAGSDTQYF.

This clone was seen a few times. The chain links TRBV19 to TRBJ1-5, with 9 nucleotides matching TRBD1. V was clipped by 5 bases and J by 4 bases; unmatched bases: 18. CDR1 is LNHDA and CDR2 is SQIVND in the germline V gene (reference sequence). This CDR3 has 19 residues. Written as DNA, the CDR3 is TGTGCCAGTAGTTACCTACCGGGACAGGGAGGGGGGATGAATCAGCCCCAGCATTTT. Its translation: CASSYLPGQGGGMNQPQHF.

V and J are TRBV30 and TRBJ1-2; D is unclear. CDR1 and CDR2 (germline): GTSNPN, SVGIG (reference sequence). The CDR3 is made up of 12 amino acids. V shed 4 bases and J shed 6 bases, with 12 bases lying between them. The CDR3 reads CAWTLLRDGYTF. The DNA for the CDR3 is TGTGCCTGGACACTGCTGAGGGATGGCTACACCTTC.

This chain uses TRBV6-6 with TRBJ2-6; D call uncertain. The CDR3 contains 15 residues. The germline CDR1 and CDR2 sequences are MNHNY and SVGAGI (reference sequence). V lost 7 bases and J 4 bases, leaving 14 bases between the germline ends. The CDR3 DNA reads TGTGCCAGCACCAAGGGTGGGCACGGGGCCAACGTCCTGACTTTC. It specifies CASTKGGHGANVLTF.

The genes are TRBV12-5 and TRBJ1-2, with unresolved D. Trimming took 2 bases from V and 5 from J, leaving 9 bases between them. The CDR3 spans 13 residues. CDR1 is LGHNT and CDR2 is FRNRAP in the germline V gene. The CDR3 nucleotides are TGTGCTAGTGGTTTGCCTCCGGGATATGGCTACACCTTC. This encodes CASGLPPGYGYTF.

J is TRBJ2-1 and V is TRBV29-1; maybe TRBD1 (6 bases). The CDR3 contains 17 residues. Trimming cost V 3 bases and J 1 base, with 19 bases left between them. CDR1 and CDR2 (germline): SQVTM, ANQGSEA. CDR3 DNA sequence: TGCAGCGTTGATAGGGTGGGGGCAGGGAGATCCTACAATGAGCAGTTCTTC. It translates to CSVDRVGAGRSYNEQFF.

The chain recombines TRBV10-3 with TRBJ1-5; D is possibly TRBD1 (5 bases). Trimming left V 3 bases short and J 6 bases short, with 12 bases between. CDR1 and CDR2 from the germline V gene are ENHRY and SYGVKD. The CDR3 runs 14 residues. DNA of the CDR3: TGTGCCATCAGTGACTTCGGGGGGGTTCAGCCCCAGCATTTT. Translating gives CAISDFGGVQPQHF.

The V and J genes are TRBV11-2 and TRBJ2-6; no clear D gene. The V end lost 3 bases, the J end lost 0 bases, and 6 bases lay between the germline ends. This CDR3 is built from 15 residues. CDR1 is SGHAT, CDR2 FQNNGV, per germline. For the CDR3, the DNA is TGTGCCAGCAGCTTGAGCCTCTCTGGGGCCAACGTCCTGACTTTC. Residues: CASSLSLSGANVLTF. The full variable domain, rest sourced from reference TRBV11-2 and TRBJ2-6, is EAGVAQSPRYKIIEKRQSVAFWCNPISGHATLYWYQQILGQGPKLLIQFQNNGVVDDSQLPKDRFSAERLKGVDSTLKIQPAKLEDSAVYLCASSLSLSGANVLTFGAGSRLTVL.

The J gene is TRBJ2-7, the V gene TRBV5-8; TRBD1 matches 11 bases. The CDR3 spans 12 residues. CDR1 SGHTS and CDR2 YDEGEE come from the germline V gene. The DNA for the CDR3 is TGTGCCAGCAGCCTCGCGACGGACAGGGGGCTCGTC. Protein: CASSLATDRGLV.

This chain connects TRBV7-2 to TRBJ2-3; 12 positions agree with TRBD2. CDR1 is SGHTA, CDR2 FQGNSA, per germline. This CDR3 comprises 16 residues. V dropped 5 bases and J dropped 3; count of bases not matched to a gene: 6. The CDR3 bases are TGTGCCAGCAGCAAAAGGACTAGCGGGGTGACAGATACGCAGTATTTT. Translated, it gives CASSKRTSGVTDTQYF.

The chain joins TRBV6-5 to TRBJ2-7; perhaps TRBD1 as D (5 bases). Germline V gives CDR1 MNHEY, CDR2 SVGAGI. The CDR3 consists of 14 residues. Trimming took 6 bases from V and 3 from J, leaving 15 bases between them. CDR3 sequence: CASRGVRQSYEQYV. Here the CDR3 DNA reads TGTGCCAGCAGGGGCGTTCGACAGAGCTACGAGCAGTACGTC.

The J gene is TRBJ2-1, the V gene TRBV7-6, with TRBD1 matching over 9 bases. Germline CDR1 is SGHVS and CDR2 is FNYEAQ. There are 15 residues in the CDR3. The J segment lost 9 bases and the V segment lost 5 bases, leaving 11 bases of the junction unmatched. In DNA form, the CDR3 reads TGTGCCAGCAGCCAAAACTGGGACAGGGCGACTGAGCAGTTCTTC. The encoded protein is CASSQNWDRATEQFF.

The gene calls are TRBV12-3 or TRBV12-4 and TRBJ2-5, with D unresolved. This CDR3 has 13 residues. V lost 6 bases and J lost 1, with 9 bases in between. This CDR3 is CASSSNTQETQYF. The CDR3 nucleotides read TGTGCCAGCAGCTCCAACACCCAAGAGACCCAGTACTTC.

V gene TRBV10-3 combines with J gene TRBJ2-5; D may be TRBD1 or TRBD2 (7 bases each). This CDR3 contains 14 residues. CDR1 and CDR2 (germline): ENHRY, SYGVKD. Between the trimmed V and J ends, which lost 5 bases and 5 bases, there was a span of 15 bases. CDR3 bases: TGTGCCATCAGTCCAGGGGGGGCACGGGAGACCCAGTACTTC. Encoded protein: CAISPGGARETQYF.

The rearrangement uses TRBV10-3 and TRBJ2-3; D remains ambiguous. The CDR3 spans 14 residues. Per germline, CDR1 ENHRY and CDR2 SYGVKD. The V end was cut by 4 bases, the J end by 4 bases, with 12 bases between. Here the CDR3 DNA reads TGTGCCATCAGTGGAGCTTCAGTCCCAGATACGCAGTATTTT. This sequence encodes CAISGASVPDTQYF.

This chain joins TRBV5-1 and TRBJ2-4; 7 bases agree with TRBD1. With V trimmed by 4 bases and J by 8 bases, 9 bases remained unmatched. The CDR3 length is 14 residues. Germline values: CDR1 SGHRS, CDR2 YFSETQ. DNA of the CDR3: TGCGCCAGCAGCCCGAAGCAGGGGGATGACATTCAGTACTTC. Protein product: CASSPKQGDDIQYF.

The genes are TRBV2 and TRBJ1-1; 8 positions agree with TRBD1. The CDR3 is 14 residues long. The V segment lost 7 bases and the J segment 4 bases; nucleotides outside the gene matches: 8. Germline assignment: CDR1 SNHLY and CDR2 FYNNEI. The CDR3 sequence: CASTRVGQGTEAFF. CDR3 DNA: TGTGCCAGCACCCGTGTCGGACAGGGCACTGAAGCTTTCTTT.